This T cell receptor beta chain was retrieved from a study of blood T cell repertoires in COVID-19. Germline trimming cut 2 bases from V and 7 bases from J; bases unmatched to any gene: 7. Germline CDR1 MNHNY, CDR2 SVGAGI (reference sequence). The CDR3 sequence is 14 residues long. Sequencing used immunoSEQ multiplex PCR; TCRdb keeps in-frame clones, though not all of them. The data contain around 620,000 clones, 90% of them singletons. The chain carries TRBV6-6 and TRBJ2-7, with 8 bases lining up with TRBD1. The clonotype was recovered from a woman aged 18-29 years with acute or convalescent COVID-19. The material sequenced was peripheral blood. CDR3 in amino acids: CASSYGDRGLEQYF. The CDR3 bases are TGTGCCAGCAGTTACGGTGACAGGGGCCTGGAGCAGTACTTC.